This TCR beta chain originates from a study of shared clonotypes between healthy human individuals. Partitioning of CD4+ cells yielded a CD45RA+ naive subset and a CD45RA-negative memory subset. V lost 7 bases and J 0 bases, leaving 9 bases between the germline ends. Germline CDR1 and CDR2: MNHNS and SASEGT. The CDR3 runs 13 residues. TCRdb's table, derived via immunoSEQ multiplex PCR, lists solely in-frame clones and lacks some. In the table there are 1.4 million or so clones, 97% to 99% of which are singletons. About this clone: The antigen is unknown.

Study results and caveats: Some naive CD4 clonotypes, roughly 5%, turned up in common across a handful of donors. Sharing of clonotypes among donors was expected to vary with sequencing depth.

This sequence originates from a man aged 30 to 45 in good health. What was sequenced was naive CD4+ T cells sorted from blood. Documented subset: CD45RA+ positively selected. The V and J genes are TRBV6-1 and TRBJ1-1; D is undetermined. The CDR3 here is CASTLDMNTEAFF. CDR3 nucleotide sequence: TGTGCCAGCACCCTCGACATGAACACTGAAGCTTTCTTT.